This T cell receptor (beta chain) was sequenced in a study of blood T cell repertoires in COVID-19. Study background: The United States, Italy and Spain provided the acute and convalescent COVID-19 samples. PBMCs, B-cell-depleted T cells, or T cells provided the cDNA or gDNA that made up the material.

V was cut by 3 bases and J by 6 bases, with 17 bases left in between. This CDR3 region has 15 residues. Germline-derived CDR1 and CDR2 are KGHSH and LQKENI. The authors' processing: Amplification from reference gene primers served as the basis for estimated nucleated cell counts. The data were produced by immunoSEQ multiplex PCR, yet TCRdb's version contains in-frame clones alone and is incomplete. V, J and clone size derive from that table, while D and trimming were established from the DNA sequence. The sample shows more than 95,000 clones, around 90% of them seen only once. The sequence came from a woman of 80 years or more in a cohort sampled during active COVID-19. The chain combines TRBV18 with TRBJ1-1; D possibly corresponds to TRBD1 (5 bases). The sample taken for sequencing was peripheral blood. The chain's CDR3 is CASSPARHGGPEAFF. The CDR3, as DNA: TGTGCCAGCTCACCGGCCCGACACGGGGGTCCTGAAGCTTTCTTT.